The clone carrying this T cell receptor beta chain was counted at least ten times. Its antigen remains unidentified. The source of the sample is a study of human T cells and chemical hapten exposure. As for the study in general: The use of 2% DPC on approximately 2 cm by approximately 2 cm of upper inner arm skin constituted sensitization. Diphenylcyclopropenone, dosed weekly to the scalp, was given to patients throughout the approximately 23-week study.

This CDR3 is built from 15 residues. V was clipped by 0 bases and J by 0 bases, with 9 bases between them. In germline, CDR1 is SGHAT, CDR2 FQDESV (reference sequence). Study-level findings and limits: With regard to DPC sensitization, TCRs above 1 in 1000 frequency did not change. Controls formed significantly fewer large CDR3 similarity clusters than expanded TCRs did.

A single record per CDR3 protein comes from TCRdb applying MiXCR to the RACE reads. The data hold some 360,000 distinct CDR3 sequences, with roughly 5.3% observed a single time. Regarding time point: pre-sensitization, week 0. Treatment indicated: therapeutic diphenylcyclopropenone sensitization with weekly scalp DPC. V and J are TRBV11-1 and TRBJ2-7; D gene unclear. This clonotype was obtained from a woman in her 50s with alopecia areata. Some clones in this sample may be carry-over from other donors' samples. The sample here was whole blood, taken in connection with sensitization to the hapten diphenylcyclopropenone (DPC). Written as DNA, the CDR3 is TGTGCCAGCAGCTTAGCGCTGTCTAGCTCCTACGAGCAGTACTTC. It yields the protein CASSLALSSSYEQYF.